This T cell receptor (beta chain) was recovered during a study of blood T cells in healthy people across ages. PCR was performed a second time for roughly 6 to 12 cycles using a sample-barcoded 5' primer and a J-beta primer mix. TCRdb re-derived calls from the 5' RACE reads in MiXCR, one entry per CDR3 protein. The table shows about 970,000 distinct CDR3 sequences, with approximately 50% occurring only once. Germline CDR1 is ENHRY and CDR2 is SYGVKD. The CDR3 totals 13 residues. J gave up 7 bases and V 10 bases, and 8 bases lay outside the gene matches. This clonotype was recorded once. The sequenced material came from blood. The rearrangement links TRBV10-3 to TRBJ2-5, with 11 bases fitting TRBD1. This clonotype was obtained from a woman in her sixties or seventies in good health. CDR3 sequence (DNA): TGTGCCACTAGGACAGGGGGCGAGGGGACCCAGTACTTC. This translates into CATRTGGEGTQYF.